This section outlines one T cell receptor (beta chain) sequence together with its context. Its antigen is undetermined. This record comes from a study of T-cell memory formation after mild COVID-19. Study context: TCR clustering was largely donor specific. Findings of the study overall: CD4+ clones that contracted lay mainly in CM and EM; CD8+ ones lay in EMRA. Pre-infection memory showed some responding clones, and this suggested that cross-reactive memory joined. The authors did not confirm SARS-CoV-2 specificity of second-wave clones peaking day 37.

V shed 4 bases, J shed 4 bases, and the junction held 4 bases outside the gene matches. The CDR3 spans 15 residues. Germline CDR1 reads LNHNV; CDR2 reads YYDKDF (reference sequence). TCRdb re-derived calls from the 5' RACE reads in MiXCR, one entry per CDR3 protein. In the table there are hundreds of thousands of distinct CDR3 sequences, roughly 23% of which are singletons. This clonotype was sampled from an adult woman who had mild COVID-19 (a few samples of this study predate the infection). Cell type and time point are not known. Sequencing used PBMCs or a T cell subset sorted from them (not recorded which). This sequence joins TRBV15 and TRBJ2-2; TRBD2 matches 9 bases. Here the CDR3 reads CATSISGRGTGELFF. The CDR3 bases are TGTGCCACCAGCATTAGCGGGAGAGGCACCGGGGAGCTGTTTTTT. The whole variable domain, filled in from reference TRBV15 and TRBJ2-2, reads DAMVIQNPRYQVTQFGKPVTLSCSQTLNHNVMYWYQQKSSQAPKLLFHYYDKDFNNEADTPDNFQSRRPNTSFCFLDIRSPGLGDTAMYLCATSISGRGTGELFFGEGSRLTVL.